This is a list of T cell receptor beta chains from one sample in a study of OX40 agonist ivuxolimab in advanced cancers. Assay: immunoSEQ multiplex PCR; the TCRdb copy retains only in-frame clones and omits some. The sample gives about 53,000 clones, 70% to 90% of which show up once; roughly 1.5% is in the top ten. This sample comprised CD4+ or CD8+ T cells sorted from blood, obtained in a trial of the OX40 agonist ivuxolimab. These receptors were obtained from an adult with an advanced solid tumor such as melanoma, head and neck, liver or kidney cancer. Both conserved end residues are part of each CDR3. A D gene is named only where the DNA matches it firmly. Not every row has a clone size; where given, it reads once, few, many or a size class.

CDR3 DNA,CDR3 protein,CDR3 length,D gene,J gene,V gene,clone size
TGTGCCAGCAGCTATGGACAGGCCTACGAGCAGTACTTC,CASSYGQAYEQYF,13,TRBD1,TRBJ2-7,TRBV5-6,-
TGTGCCAGCAGCTCAAGAATCGGGATCCATTCCTACGAGCAGTACTTC,CASSSRIGIHSYEQYF,16,-,TRBJ2-7,TRBV5-8,-
TGTGCCAGCAGTTTAAGACCATTATGGCAGGGGAGTCTTGAGACCCAGTACTTC,CASSLRPLWQGSLETQYF,18,-,TRBJ2-5,TRBV28,-
TGTGCCAGTAGCTCCCGGGACAGGGACAACTATGGCTACACCTTC,CASSSRDRDNYGYTF,15,TRBD1,TRBJ1-2,TRBV19,-
TGTGCCAGCAGCCAAGATCGAGGGGCCGGCCGCCACTTT,CASSQDRGAGRHF,13,-,TRBJ1-6,TRBV4-2,-
TGTGCTAGTGGTTTGGTACCCCAGGACAGAGACTTGAACACTGAAGCTTTCTTT,CASGLVPQDRDLNTEAFF,18,-,TRBJ1-1,TRBV12-5,-
TGTGCCAGCAGTGGGGACAGGAGTTCCTACGAGCAGTACTTC,CASSGDRSSYEQYF,14,TRBD1,TRBJ2-7,TRBV6-1,-
TGTGCCAGCAGTTACTCCCGATCAATAATTGACTACACCTTC,CASSYSRSIIDYTF,14,-,TRBJ1-2,TRBV6-5,-
TGCGCCAGCAGCTTGGCCTCTTGGGACAGGCGGCGCCCTGGGGCCAACGTCCTGACTTTC,CASSLASWDRRRPGANVLTF,20,TRBD1,TRBJ2-6,TRBV5-1,-
TGTGCCGTTGCGGCGGGGGGAGGCTCTCGAGAGACCCAGTACTTC,CAVAAGGGSRETQYF,15,TRBD2,TRBJ2-5,TRBV5-4,-
TGTGCCAGCAGCCGGACCACAGGGACGCTCTACGAGCAGTACTTC,CASSRTTGTLYEQYF,15,-,TRBJ2-7,TRBV7-9,-
TGTGCCAGCAGCATGGGGGCGGGCGCCTCCGAGCAGTACTTC,CASSMGAGASEQYF,14,-,TRBJ2-7,TRBV5-6,-
TGTGCCAGCAGCCAAAACCGCCAAGAGACCCAGTACTTC,CASSQNRQETQYF,13,-,TRBJ2-5,TRBV14,-
TGTGCCGCACGAATGGAGGGAGGTGGAGATACGCAGTATTTT,CAARMEGGGDTQYF,14,-,TRBJ2-3,TRBV10-3,-
TGTGCCAGCAGCCAAGTACAGGGGGGTCCTTTCTTT,CASSQVQGGPFF,12,TRBD1,TRBJ1-1,TRBV14,few
TGTGCCAGCAGCTTGGATTTGGGGGTGAACACCGGGGAGCTGTTTTTT,CASSLDLGVNTGELFF,16,-,TRBJ2-2,TRBV5-6,-
TGTGCCAGCAGCTCTCTGGGGGCCAGCACAGATACGCAGTATTTT,CASSSLGASTDTQYF,15,-,TRBJ2-3,TRBV7-9,-
TGTGCCAGCAGTGAGGGGGATATAGGCAGGACCCAGTACTTC,CASSEGDIGRTQYF,14,-,TRBJ2-5,TRBV6-1,few
TGTGCCTGGGGTATTCCGCGTTATAACAAATCGGGCCAACGTCTGACTTTC,CAWGIPRYNKSGQRLTF,17,-,TRBJ2-6,TRBV30,-
TGTGCCAGCAGCCCCAGCGGGAGGGCGGAGACCCAGTACTTC,CASSPSGRAETQYF,14,TRBD2,TRBJ2-5,TRBV7-2,-
TGCGCCAGCAGCCCGGACAACTCCTACGAGCAGTACTTC,CASSPDNSYEQYF,13,-,TRBJ2-7,TRBV5-1,-
TGTGCCAGCAGTCTCCGACAGGGTTTCTTCACAGATACGCAGTATTTT,CASSLRQGFFTDTQYF,16,TRBD1,TRBJ2-3,TRBV27,-
TGCAGCGTTGCCCAGGGGAGGGCCACTGAAGCTTTCTTT,CSVAQGRATEAFF,13,-,TRBJ1-1,TRBV29-1,-
TGTGCCAGCTCACAAGGACAGGGGGCTGGCACTGAAGCTTTCTTT,CASSQGQGAGTEAFF,15,TRBD1,TRBJ1-1,TRBV18,-
TGTGCCAGCAGTAACGGACAGGGGAATCAGCCCCAGCATTTT,CASSNGQGNQPQHF,14,TRBD1,TRBJ1-5,TRBV6-5,-
TGTGCCAGCAGCCGCGGCGGGGGCAGCGTTGAGCAGTTCTTC,CASSRGGGSVEQFF,14,-,TRBJ2-1,TRBV4-2,-
TGTGCCAGCAACGAGCGGTCCACAGATACGCAGTATTTT,CASNERSTDTQYF,13,-,TRBJ2-3,TRBV25-1,-
TGTGCCAGCAGCTACAGACTAGCGGGGGGCCCCGGGGAGCTGTTTTTT,CASSYRLAGGPGELFF,16,TRBD2,TRBJ2-2,TRBV7-8,-
TGTGCCAGCAGCCAAGAAGCGAGGCCCGGAAACACCATATATTTT,CASSQEARPGNTIYF,15,-,TRBJ1-3,TRBV4-2,-
TGTGCCAGTAGTATACTAGCGGGAGGCGGGGAGACCCAGTACTTC,CASSILAGGGETQYF,15,TRBD2,TRBJ2-5,TRBV19,-
TGTGCCAGCAGCTTGGGGACGGCCGGCTCCTACAATGAGCAGTTCTTC,CASSLGTAGSYNEQFF,16,-,TRBJ2-1,TRBV7-6,-
TGTGCCAGCAGCGCCCACACCGGGACATACACTGAAGCTTTCTTT,CASSAHTGTYTEAFF,15,-,TRBJ1-1,TRBV9,-
TGTGCCAGCAGCAAAGAGGAAGGGCCCAACCCGCCCCCGGGACTAGCGGGAGAGCAGTACTTC,CASSKEEGPNPPPGLAGEQYF,21,-,TRBJ2-7,TRBV21-1,-
TGTGCCAGCAGCCCTCGGACGGCTTACGGCTACACCTTC,CASSPRTAYGYTF,13,-,TRBJ1-2,TRBV14,-